The entry below gives a single T cell receptor (beta chain) sequence along with its context. This clone's antigen is unknown. No quality values exist for individual bases; no much larger clone is one base distant. Every CD3G-deficient patient showed evidence of autoimmunity, and the autoimmunity was more severe in two of the patients. At the time of testing, the patients were between 2 and 39 years old, and their CD4+ and CD8+ T cells had reduced naive proportions and increased memory proportions. The patient group comprised roughly 6 individuals with CD3G deficiency. An international network of physicians across the United States, Europe and Asia provided the patient samples and clinical data. Ficoll density separation was used to isolate peripheral blood mononuclear cells. A FACSAria cell sorter was used to isolate CD3+ CD8+ CD4- T cells. These data are taken from a study of regulatory T cells listed by TCRdb under 2018. Context from the whole study: Between CD3G-deficient patients and healthy controls, the study compared T-cell receptor beta repertoires in sorted regulatory T cells, conventional CD4+ T cells and CD8+ T cells.

The multiplex PCR relied on 52 forward TRBV primers and 13 reverse TRBJ primers, and amplification bias was corrected through assay-based and computational methods. Rearranged TRB loci were amplified from genomic DNA by multiplex PCR within the immunoSEQ assay. An Illumina HiSeq platform was used to sequence the TRB amplicons. On the study's bioinformatics: Raw sequences were error-filtered and aligned to reference gene sequences by custom algorithms and were subsequently analyzed with the immunoSEQ online tools. The frequencies of productive and nonproductive TRB rearrangements were evaluated among unique sequences as well as among total sequences. The likelihood of self-reactivity was estimated by examining two features, hydrophobicity and amino acid composition, of TRB CDR3 positions 6 and 7. For group comparisons, t tests, Mann-Whitney tests or two-way ANOVA were performed in Prism software. This immuneACCESS table, as held by TCRdb, lists in-frame sequences with V and J called but not all clones. Of the missing ones, under half trace to an unresolved V gene in checked studies; the others have no known cause. V, J and clone size are taken as reported in that table, and D and trimming were inferred from the DNA itself. This sample is represented by roughly 15,000 clones; about 92% of them were singletons. Over 25% of the sample comes from the top ten.

Measured from the cysteine to the phenylalanine, the CDR3 is 10 residues long. Of all the DNA, just the CDR3 is kept, 30 bases in frame from base 1. CDR1 and CDR2 were assigned from the germline V gene as KGHSH and LQKENI. V is cut by 5 bases and J by 9 bases, and the space between the germline ends is 5 bases. What the authors observed across the whole study: Restricted unique TRB V-J pairs and skewed V and J gene usage were observed in patient repertoires, most markedly in regulatory T cells. Compared with control CD8+ cells, CD8+ T cells derived from patients showed a nonsignificant trend toward reduced Shannon entropy.

Sequencing was performed on CD8+ T cells sorted from blood. Recombination joined TRBV18 with TRBJ2-1; no D gene is confidently identified. This TCR was recovered from a person under 30 with CD3G deficiency. CDR3 sequence: CASSSAEQFF. The nucleotide sequence reads TGTGCCAGCTCATCCGCTGAGCAGTTCTTC.